A selection of T cell receptor beta chains follows, all from one sample in a study of blood T cell repertoires in COVID-19. Sequencing used immunoSEQ multiplex PCR; TCRdb keeps in-frame clones, though not all of them. The sample lists about 240,000 clones; roughly nine tenths were seen once. The specimen was peripheral blood. These TCRs come from a man between 60 and 75 years old who had recovered from COVID-19. Each CDR3 is given with its conserved first and last residue. A D gene is named only where the DNA matches it firmly. Not every row has a clone size; where given, it reads once, few, many or a size class.

>TRBV6-6|.|TRBJ1-2|TRBD1
CASSYGDRLDGYTF
TGTGCCAGCAGTTACGGGGACAGGCTCGATGGCTACACCTTC
>TRBV6-5|.|TRBJ2-3|.
CASRTDTQYF
TGTGCCAGCCGTACAGATACGCAGTATTTT
>TRBV6-5|.|TRBJ1-5|.
CASRRDSNQPQHF
TGTGCCAGCCGCAGGGATAGCAATCAGCCCCAGCATTTT
>TRBV3-1/TRBV3-2|.|TRBJ2-7|.
CASSKGVVGLISYEQYF
TGTGCCAGCAGCAAAGGGGTCGTGGGACTTATCTCCTACGAGCAGTACTTC
>TRBV15|.|TRBJ1-2|.
CATSIRRGEFGYTF
TGTGCCACCAGCATACGCAGGGGTGAATTTGGCTACACCTTC
>TRBV20-1|.|TRBJ1-1|.
CSARRVEAFF
TGCAGTGCTCGCCGAGTTGAAGCTTTCTTT
>TRBV4-1|.|TRBJ1-6|.
CASSQGGGAAGSPLHF
TGCGCCAGCAGCCAAGGAGGCGGGGCAGCGGGTTCACCCCTCCACTTT
>TRBV19|many|TRBJ2-7|TRBD1
CASMTGGSPRGEQYF
TGTGCCAGTATGACAGGGGGCAGTCCCCGGGGCGAGCAGTACTTC
>TRBV5-1|.|TRBJ2-7|TRBD2
CASSLVAGGFYEQYF
TGCGCCAGCAGCTTGGTTGCGGGGGGGTTCTACGAGCAGTACTTC
>TRBV9|.|TRBJ1-3|.
CASSPSTGTGNTIYF
TGTGCCAGCAGCCCTTCAACAGGGACTGGAAACACCATATATTTT
>TRBV10-2|once|TRBJ2-3|TRBD2
CASSGPQSGGVDTQYF
TGCGCCAGCAGTGGCCCTCAAAGCGGGGGGGTAGATACGCAGTATTTT
>TRBV27|.|TRBJ1-5|.
CASSFSYSNQPQHF
TGTGCCAGCAGTTTCTCTTATAGCAATCAGCCCCAGCATTTT
>TRBV3-1/TRBV3-2|.|TRBJ2-2|TRBD2
CASSQPGLAGAPWTGELFF
TGTGCCAGCAGCCAACCCGGACTAGCGGGGGCCCCCTGGACCGGGGAGCTGTTTTTT
>TRBV5-5|.|TRBJ1-6|.
CASPGVSVVSSYNSPLHF
TGTGCCAGCCCCGGGGTGTCCGTGGTATCCTCCTATAATTCACCCCTCCACTTT
>TRBV19|.|TRBJ2-1|TRBD2
CASSSGGAYNEQFF
TGTGCCAGTAGCAGCGGGGGGGCCTACAATGAGCAGTTCTTC
>TRBV10-2|.|TRBJ2-2|TRBD1
CASSGTGATNTGELFF
TGCGCCAGCAGTGGGACAGGGGCTACGAACACCGGGGAGCTGTTTTTT
>TRBV3-1/TRBV3-2|.|TRBJ2-7|.
CASSQDLLTVREQYF
TGTGCCAGCAGCCAAGATTTATTGACAGTTCGAGAGCAGTACTTC
>TRBV5-1|few|TRBJ1-1|.
CASSLTGWTEAFF
TGCGCCAGCAGCTTGACAGGGTGGACTGAAGCTTTCTTT
>TRBV7-9|few|TRBJ1-4|TRBD1
CASSLGGQGSEKLFF
TGTGCCAGCAGCTTAGGAGGACAGGGGAGTGAAAAACTGTTTTTT
>TRBV27|.|TRBJ2-1|TRBD2
CASRGTSGGRNNEQFF
TGTGCCAGCAGGGGGACTAGCGGGGGACGAAACAATGAGCAGTTCTTC
>TRBV12-3/TRBV12-4|.|TRBJ2-1|.
CASSFSVIDEQFF
TGTGCCAGCAGTTTCTCGGTAATCGATGAGCAGTTCTTC
>TRBV24-1|.|TRBJ1-5|.
CATSPPGGGFQPQHF
TGTGCCACCAGTCCCCCTGGTGGAGGGTTCCAGCCCCAGCATTTT
>TRBV25-1|.|TRBJ2-3|TRBD1
CASSELGQGTDTQYF
TGTGCCAGCAGTGAACTGGGACAGGGGACAGATACGCAGTATTTT
>TRBV7-2|.|TRBJ1-1|.
CASSLVGGTRTEAFF
TGTGCCAGCAGCTTAGTTGGAGGAACCCGGACTGAAGCTTTCTTT
>TRBV14|.|TRBJ2-3|TRBD2
CASSHAGVTDTQYF
TGTGCCAGCAGCCATGCGGGGGTCACAGATACGCAGTATTTT
>TRBV18|.|TRBJ2-7|TRBD1
CASSPSSGQSYEQYF
TGTGCCAGCTCACCATCATCGGGACAGAGCTACGAGCAGTACTTC
>TRBV9|.|TRBJ2-3|.
CASSTRPTRDTQYF
TGTGCCAGCAGCACTCGACCAACTAGGGATACGCAGTATTTT
>TRBV2|.|TRBJ2-1|TRBD2
CASRGLAGGHEQFF
TGTGCCAGCAGGGGACTAGCGGGGGGCCATGAGCAGTTCTTC
>TRBV29-1|.|TRBJ1-2|TRBD1
CSAPTPGTGYYGYTF
TGCAGCGCCCCCACCCCCGGGACAGGGTACTATGGCTACACCTTC
>TRBV19|once|TRBJ1-3|.
CASSTGSGNTIYF
TGTGCCAGTAGTACAGGGTCTGGAAACACCATATATTTT
>TRBV2|.|TRBJ1-1|TRBD1
CASSGSRGRTEAFF
TGTGCCAGCAGTGGAAGCAGGGGGAGGACTGAAGCTTTCTTT
>TRBV6-5|.|TRBJ1-5|TRBD1
CASSNRDRRNQPQHF
TGTGCCAGCAGTAATAGGGACAGACGCAATCAGCCCCAGCATTTT
>TRBV27|.|TRBJ1-6|.
CASSSGVVFNSPLHF
TGTGCCAGCAGTTCCGGGGTAGTCTTTAATTCACCCCTCCACTTT
>TRBV3-1/TRBV3-2|.|TRBJ1-1|TRBD1
CASTPGQANTEAFF
TGTGCCAGCACCCCGGGACAGGCCAACACTGAAGCTTTCTTT
>TRBV6-6|.|TRBJ2-7|TRBD1
CASSYSGQGFYEQYF
TGTGCCAGCAGTTACTCGGGACAGGGGTTCTACGAGCAGTACTTC
>TRBV19|.|TRBJ2-1|.
CASSIGLQGRQFF
TGTGCCAGTAGTATTGGATTGCAGGGTCGGCAGTTCTTC
>TRBV29-1|.|TRBJ2-2|TRBD2
CSVDGLAGGNAGELFF
TGCAGCGTTGATGGACTAGCGGGGGGCAACGCCGGGGAGCTGTTTTTT
>TRBV29-1|many|TRBJ1-1|TRBD1
CSVDETGDTEAFF
TGCAGCGTTGATGAGACAGGGGATACTGAAGCTTTCTTT
>TRBV5-1|few|TRBJ2-5|.
CASSIGHLAQETQYF
TGCGCCAGCAGCATAGGACACCTGGCCCAAGAGACCCAGTACTTC
>TRBV9|.|TRBJ2-3|TRBD2
CASSVVGSGSSDTQYF
TGTGCCAGCAGCGTAGTCGGTAGCGGGTCGTCAGATACGCAGTATTTT
>TRBV7-8|.|TRBJ1-2|.
CASSSLFTGRSYTF
TGTGCCAGCAGCTCCCTATTTACAGGCCGTAGCTACACCTTC
>TRBV30|.|TRBJ1-4|TRBD1
CAWALGTGEKKLFF
TGTGCCTGGGCCCTTGGGACAGGGGAGAAAAAACTGTTTTTT
>TRBV12-3/TRBV12-4|.|TRBJ1-2|TRBD1
CASSDRGGYGYTF
TGTGCCAGCAGTGACAGGGGTGGCTATGGCTACACCTTC
>TRBV6-6|.|TRBJ2-7|.
CATTGSGDSYEQYF
TGTGCCACCACCGGGTCCGGGGACTCCTACGAGCAGTACTTC
>TRBV5-6|.|TRBJ1-2|TRBD1
CASSGTGKGNYGYTF
TGTGCCAGCAGCGGGACAGGGAAGGGTAACTATGGCTACACCTTC
>TRBV19|.|TRBJ2-5|TRBD2
CASRRTSGGWGETQYF
TGTGCCAGTAGGCGGACTAGCGGGGGATGGGGAGAGACCCAGTACTTC
>TRBV5-6|.|TRBJ2-2|TRBD1
CASSLEGTEFTGELFF
TGTGCCAGCAGCTTGGAAGGGACAGAATTCACCGGGGAGCTGTTTTTT
>TRBV4-2|.|TRBJ1-1|TRBD1
CASSQESNGPGGLNTEAFF
TGTGCCAGCAGCCAAGAATCGAATGGGCCAGGGGGATTGAACACTGAAGCTTTCTTT